This T cell receptor (beta chain) is drawn from a study of metastatic and nonmetastatic thyroid tumors. Background on the study: Where malignant and benign thyroid patients were concerned, repertoires were compared across blood and tumor or nodule tissue. General study findings and limits: Within blood and tumor, benign nodules reportedly had significantly lower TCR beta diversity than malignant thyroid tumors did.

Per the original methods: Clinicopathological groups differed in CDR3, with these differences serving to build a distant-metastasis classifier for papillary thyroid cancer. TCRdb redid the clone calls on the PCR reads using MiXCR. TCRdb, rather than the study authors, made the V and J calls. The sample carries tens of thousands of clones, around 28% recorded once. This clone was seen repeatedly, ten times or more. What it recognizes is unknown. This CDR3 spans 17 amino acids. Germline V CDR1 and CDR2: MGHRA, YSYEKL. V was trimmed by 0 bases and J by 0 bases, leaving 9 bases between them. All patients were treatment-naive before thyroid surgery.

The specimen was blood. The clonotype comes from a male donor with papillary thyroid cancer or a benign thyroid nodule (not recorded which). Some clones in this sample may be carry-over from other donors' samples. This chain connects TRBV4-1 to TRBJ2-6; D gene uncertain. The CDR3 nucleotides are TGCGCCAGCAGCCAAGATTCCTCATTCTCTGGGGCCAACGTCCTGACTTTC. This sequence encodes CASSQDSSFSGANVLTF.